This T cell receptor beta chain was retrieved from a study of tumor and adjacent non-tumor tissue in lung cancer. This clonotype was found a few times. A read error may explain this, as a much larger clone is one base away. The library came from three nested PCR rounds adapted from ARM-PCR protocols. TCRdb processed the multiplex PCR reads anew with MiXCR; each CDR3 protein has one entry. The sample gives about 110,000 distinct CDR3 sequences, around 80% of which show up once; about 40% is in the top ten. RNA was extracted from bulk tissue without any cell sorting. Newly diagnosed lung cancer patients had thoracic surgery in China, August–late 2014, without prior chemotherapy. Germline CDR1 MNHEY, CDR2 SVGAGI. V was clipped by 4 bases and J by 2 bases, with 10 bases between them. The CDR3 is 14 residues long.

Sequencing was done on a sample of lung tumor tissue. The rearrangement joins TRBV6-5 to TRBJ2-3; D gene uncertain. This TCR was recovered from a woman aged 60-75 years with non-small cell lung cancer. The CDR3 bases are TGTGCCAGCAGTTGGGGTACTAACACAGATACGCAGTATTTT. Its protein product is CASSWGTNTDTQYF.